Below are 16 T cell receptor beta chains sequenced from a single sample in a study of T cells after yellow fever vaccination. MiXCR, run by TCRdb on the 5' RACE reads, gives a single entry per CDR3 protein. This table has around 320,000 distinct CDR3 sequences, 7.5% to 9.5% appearing once. Here the sequenced sample was CD4+ T cells sorted from PBMCs, taken 5 days after the yellow fever booster vaccination. All receptors come from a young man who received the YFV17D yellow fever vaccine.

This clonotype was counted at least ten times. The CDR3 is CASSFDSGASSYEQYF. DNA of the CDR3: TGCGCCAGCAGCTTTGATAGCGGGGCCAGCTCCTACGAGCAGTACTTC. V and J are TRBV5-1 and TRBJ2-7; 8 positions agree with TRBD2. This CDR3 has 16 residues. V shed 2 bases, J shed 0 bases, and the junction held 7 bases outside the gene matches. Germline V gives CDR1 SGHRS, CDR2 YFSETQ.

This clonotype came up a few times. V usage is TRBV5-1 and J usage is TRBJ1-4; D might be TRBD1 (5 bases). Trimming removed 0 bases from V and 1 base from J, with 10 bases in between. The V gene's germline CDR1 is SGHRS and CDR2 YFSETQ. The CDR3 is 16 amino acids. The DNA for the CDR3 is TGCGCCAGCAGCTTGGTCTCAAGGGGAACTAATGAAAAACTGTTTTTT. Translating it yields CASSLVSRGTNEKLFF. The whole variable domain, remainder taken from reference TRBV5-1 and TRBJ1-4, is KAGVTQTPRYLIKTRGQQVTLSCSPISGHRSVSWYQQTPGQGLQFLFEYFSETQRNKGNFPGRFSGRQFSNSRSEMNVSTLELGDSALYLCASSLVSRGTNEKLFFGSGTQLSVL.

The chain employs TRBV7-2 and TRBJ1-5; TRBD1 agrees at 9 bases. Trimming at V came to 5 bases and at J to 6 bases, leaving 8 bases not matched to a gene. This CDR3 has 15 amino acids. Germline V gene lookup returns CDR1 SGHTA and CDR2 FQGNSA. CDR3 sequence (DNA): TGTGCCAGCAGCCGCAGCCGGGACAGGGTTCAGCCCCAGCATTTT. Translation gives CASSRSRDRVQPQHF.

The chain uses TRBV28 and TRBJ1-2; D is possibly TRBD1 (5 bases). V was trimmed by 6 bases and J by 4 bases, leaving 9 bases between them. In germline, CDR1 is MDHEN, CDR2 SYDVKM. The CDR3 extends over 12 amino acids. The CDR3 DNA follows: TGTGCCAGCAGGATGGGGCCCTATGGCTACACCTTC. This sequence encodes CASRMGPYGYTF.

The rearrangement joins TRBV10-2 to TRBJ2-3; D is unclear. CDR1 and CDR2 (germline): WSHSY, SAAADI. The ends were cut back, 6 bases at V and 4 bases at J, with 20 bases in the middle. The CDR3 loop spans 16 amino acids. In DNA, the CDR3 is TGCGCCAGCAGGACGACCCGCCTCCTTGGCCCAGATACGCAGTATTTT. Its translation is CASRTTRLLGPDTQYF.

J is TRBJ2-3 and V is TRBV7-2, with 7 bases fitting TRBD2. Looked up from germline, CDR1 is SGHTA and CDR2 is FQGNSA. This CDR3 has 15 residues. Trimming took 5 bases from V and 6 from J; bases not matched to a gene: 11. CDR3 sequence reads: CASSTRLATGDTQYF. The CDR3, as DNA: TGTGCCAGCAGCACACGACTAGCAACGGGGGATACGCAGTATTTT.

The table lists this clonotype with a few counts. J is TRBJ1-5 and V is TRBV18; 8 bases fit TRBD1. Germline CDR1 reads KGHSH; CDR2 reads LQKENI. J gave up 3 bases and V 4 bases, and 2 bases lay outside the gene matches. The CDR3 is 14 residues long. For the CDR3, the DNA is TGTGCCAGCTCACTGGACAGGGTCAATCAGCCCCAGCATTTT. Translating it yields CASSLDRVNQPQHF. The whole variable domain, remainder taken from reference TRBV18 and TRBJ1-5, is NAGVMQNPRHLVRRRGQEARLRCSPMKGHSHVYWYRQLPEEGLKFMVYLQKENIIDESGMPKERFSAEFPKEGPSILRIQQVVRGDSAAYFCASSLDRVNQPQHFGDGTRLSIL.

There are a few counts of this clonotype. A junction end diverges from the germline sequence, so it may reflect a read error. The genes are TRBV6-2 or TRBV6-3 and TRBJ2-7; D is uncertain. The CDR3 is 12 amino acids. Germline CDR1 is MNHEY and CDR2 is SVGEGT. The CDR3 sequence is CASSNAAYGQYF. In DNA, the CDR3 is TGTGCCAGCAGCAACGCGGCCTACGGGCAGTACTTC.

Many counts were recorded for this clonotype. The chain joins TRBV10-3 to TRBJ1-1, with D possibly TRBD1 on 6 matching bases. The CDR3 consists of 13 residues. Germline lookup yields CDR1 ENHRY and CDR2 SYGVKD. Trimming took off 7 bases at V and 5 bases at J, with 14 bases between the two ends. The DNA of the CDR3 is TGTGCCATCAACCATGGTAGGGGGACTGAAGCTTTCTTT. Its protein product is CAINHGRGTEAFF.

The chain carries TRBV28 and TRBJ2-5; no reliable D call. Germline CDR1 is MDHEN and CDR2 is SYDVKM. V lost 2 bases and J lost 4, with 14 bases in between. CDR3 length equals 15 residues. CDR3 region: CASSLGSANPETQYF. CDR3 DNA sequence: TGTGCCAGCAGTTTAGGGTCCGCTAATCCAGAGACCCAGTACTTC.

A few counts support this clonotype. The chain has TRBV18 and TRBJ2-1; TRBD2 matches 8 bases. V was clipped by 6 bases and J by 6 bases; unmatched bases: 7. The CDR3 spans 14 residues. CDR1 and CDR2 from the germline V gene are KGHSH and LQKENI. This chain's CDR3 is CASSLSGTSNEQFF. The CDR3, as DNA: TGTGCCAGCTCGCTTTCCGGGACTAGCAATGAGCAGTTCTTC.

This clonotype came up a few times. The V and J genes are TRBV6-2 or TRBV6-3 and TRBJ2-1, with D perhaps TRBD1 or TRBD2 (7 bases each). Germline values: CDR1 MNHEY, CDR2 SVGEGT. V lost 7 bases to trimming and J lost 5 bases, with 15 bases between them. The CDR3 runs to 14 residues. CDR3 nucleotide sequence: TGTGCCAGCATCAGGGGGGGGGCCAACAATGAGCAGTTCTTC. Its translation is CASIRGGANNEQFF.

This clonotype turned up a few times. The chain joins TRBV1 to TRBJ1-1; TRBD1, the table's D call, lacks a check against the DNA. TRBV1 counts as a pseudogene. The length of the CDR3 is 16 residues. CDR3 loop: CTSSQPKTGRGTEAFF. CDR3 coding DNA: TGCACCAGCAGCCAACCTAAGACAGGCAGAGGGACTGAAGCTTTCTTT.

This clonotype was seen at least ten times. The chain is built from TRBV4-2 and TRBJ1-1, with D possibly TRBD1 on 6 matching bases. V shed 1 base and J shed 1 base, with 7 bases lying between them. CDR1 is LGHNA, CDR2 YNFKEQ, per germline. This CDR3 has 14 residues. The CDR3 DNA is TGTGCCAGCAGCCAAGGGGGGCCGAACACTGAAGCTTTCTTT. Its protein product is CASSQGGPNTEAFF.

V and J are TRBV6-5 and TRBJ1-6; D is unclear. Trimming took off 2 bases at V and 4 bases at J, with 15 bases between the two ends. CDR1 is MNHEY, CDR2 SVGAGI, per germline. The CDR3 has 17 amino acids. CDR3 DNA: TGTGCCAGCAGTTACACCCCGATATCTACTTATAATTCACCCCTCCACTTT. Translation: CASSYTPISTYNSPLHF.

This clonotype was counted at least ten times. V usage is TRBV10-3 and J usage is TRBJ2-3, with 10 bases aligning to TRBD1. The CDR3 totals 15 residues. From germline, CDR1 is ENHRY and CDR2 SYGVKD. V shed 3 bases, J shed 1 base, and the junction held 1 base outside the gene matches. The CDR3 sequence: CAISEGQGGTDTQYF. Written as DNA, the CDR3 is TGTGCCATCAGTGAAGGACAGGGGGGCACAGATACGCAGTATTTT.